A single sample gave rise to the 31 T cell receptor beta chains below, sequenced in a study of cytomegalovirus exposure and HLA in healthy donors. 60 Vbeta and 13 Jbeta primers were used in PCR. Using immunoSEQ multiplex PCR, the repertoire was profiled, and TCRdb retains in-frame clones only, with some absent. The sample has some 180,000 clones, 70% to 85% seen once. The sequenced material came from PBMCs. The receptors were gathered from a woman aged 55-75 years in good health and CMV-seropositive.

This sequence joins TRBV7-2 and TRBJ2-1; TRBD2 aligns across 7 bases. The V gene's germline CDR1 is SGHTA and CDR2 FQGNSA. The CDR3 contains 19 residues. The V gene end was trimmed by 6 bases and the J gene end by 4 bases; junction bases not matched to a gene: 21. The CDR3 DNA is TGTGCCAGCAGAGATAAGTCCCTCACTAGCGCTAAAGGGTACAATGAGCAGTTCTTC. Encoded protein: CASRDKSLTSAKGYNEQFF.

The CDR3 DNA is TGCGCCAGCAGATGGACCCAGGGGGGCTCCTACGAGCAGTACTTC. Protein product: CASRWTQGGSYEQYF. V usage is TRBV10-1 and J usage is TRBJ2-7; perhaps TRBD1 as D (7 bases). Germline lookup yields CDR1 WNHNN and CDR2 SYGVQD (reference sequence). Trimming shortened V by 6 bases and J by 0 bases, and 15 bases separated the two germline ends. The CDR3 runs to 15 residues.

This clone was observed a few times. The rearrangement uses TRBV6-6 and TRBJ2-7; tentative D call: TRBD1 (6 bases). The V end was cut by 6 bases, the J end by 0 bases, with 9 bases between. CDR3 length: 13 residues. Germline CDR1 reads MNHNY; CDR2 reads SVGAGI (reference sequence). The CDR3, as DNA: TGTGCCAGCAGACGGACAGCCTCCTACGAGCAGTACTTC. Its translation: CASRRTASYEQYF.

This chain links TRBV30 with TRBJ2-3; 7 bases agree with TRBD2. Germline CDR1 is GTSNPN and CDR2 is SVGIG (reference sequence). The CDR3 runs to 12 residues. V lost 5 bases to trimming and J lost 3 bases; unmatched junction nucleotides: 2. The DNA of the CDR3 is TGTGCCTGGGGCGGGAGAACAGATACGCAGTATTTT. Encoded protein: CAWGGRTDTQYF.

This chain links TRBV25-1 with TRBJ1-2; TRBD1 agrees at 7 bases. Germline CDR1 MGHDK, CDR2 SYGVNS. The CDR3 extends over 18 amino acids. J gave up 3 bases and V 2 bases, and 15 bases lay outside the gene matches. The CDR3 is CASSERGRATGAYYGYTF. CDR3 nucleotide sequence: TGTGCCAGCAGTGAACGAGGAAGAGCTACAGGGGCCTACTATGGCTACACCTTC.

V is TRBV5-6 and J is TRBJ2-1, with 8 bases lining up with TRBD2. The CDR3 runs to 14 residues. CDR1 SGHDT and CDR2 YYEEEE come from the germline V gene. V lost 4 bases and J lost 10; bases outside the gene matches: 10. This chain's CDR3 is CASSPGTRSEEQFF. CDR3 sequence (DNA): TGTGCCAGCAGCCCTGGGACTAGGAGTGAGGAGCAGTTCTTC.

The CDR3 loop reads CASSGDAGGRYNEQFF. CDR3 coding DNA: TGTGCCAGCAGTGGGGACGCGGGGGGGCGATACAATGAGCAGTTCTTC. The rearrangement links TRBV25-1 to TRBJ2-1, with TRBD2 matching over 9 bases. Germline V gene lookup returns CDR1 MGHDK and CDR2 SYGVNS. V lost 4 bases to trimming and J lost 4 bases; unmatched junction nucleotides: 8. The CDR3 spans 16 residues.

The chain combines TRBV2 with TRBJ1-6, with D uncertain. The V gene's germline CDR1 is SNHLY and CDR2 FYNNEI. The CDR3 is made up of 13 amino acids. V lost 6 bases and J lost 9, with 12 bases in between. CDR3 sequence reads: CASRDSYASPLHF. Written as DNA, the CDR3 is TGTGCCAGCAGGGACTCCTATGCTTCACCCCTCCACTTT.

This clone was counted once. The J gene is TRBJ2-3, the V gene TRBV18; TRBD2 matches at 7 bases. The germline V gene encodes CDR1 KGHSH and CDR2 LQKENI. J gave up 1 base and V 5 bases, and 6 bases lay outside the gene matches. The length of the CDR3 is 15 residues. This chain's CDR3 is CASSGREGGTDTQYF. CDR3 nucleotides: TGTGCCAGCTCAGGCAGGGAGGGAGGCACAGATACGCAGTATTTT. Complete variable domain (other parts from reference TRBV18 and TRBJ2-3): NAGVMQNPRHLVRRRGQEARLRCSPMKGHSHVYWYRQLPEEGLKFMVYLQKENIIDESGMPKERFSAEFPKEGPSILRIQQVVRGDSAAYFCASSGREGGTDTQYFGPGTRLTVL.

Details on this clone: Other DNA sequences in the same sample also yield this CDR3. The CDR3 loop is CASSLAEGSPQHF. The CDR3 nucleotides are TGCGCCAGCAGCTTGGCGGAGGGAAGTCCCCAGCATTTT. The rearrangement joins TRBV5-1 to TRBJ1-5; D not certain. Trimming stripped 0 bases from V and 10 bases from J, with 11 bases between. Germline lookup yields CDR1 SGHRS and CDR2 YFSETQ. The CDR3 loop spans 13 amino acids. Combining the CDR3 with reference TRBV5-1 and TRBJ1-5 gives the whole variable domain KAGVTQTPRYLIKTRGQQVTLSCSPISGHRSVSWYQQTPGQGLQFLFEYFSETQRNKGNFPGRFSGRQFSNSRSEMNVSTLELGDSALYLCASSLAEGSPQHFGDGTRLSIL.

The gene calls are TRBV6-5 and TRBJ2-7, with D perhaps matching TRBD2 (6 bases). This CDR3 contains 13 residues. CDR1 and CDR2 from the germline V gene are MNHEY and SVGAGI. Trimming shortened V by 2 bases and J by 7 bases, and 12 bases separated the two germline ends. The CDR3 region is CASSYGLEGEQYF. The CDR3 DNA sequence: TGTGCCAGCAGTTACGGGCTGGAGGGAGAGCAGTACTTC.

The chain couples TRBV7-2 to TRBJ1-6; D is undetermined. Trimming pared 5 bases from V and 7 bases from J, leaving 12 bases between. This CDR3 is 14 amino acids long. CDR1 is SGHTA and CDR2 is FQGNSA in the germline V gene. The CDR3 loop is CASSVTRINSPLHF. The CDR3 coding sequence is TGTGCCAGCAGCGTAACACGAATCAATTCACCCCTCCACTTT.

DNA of the CDR3: TGTGCCAGCAGTTCTGTAGGGGATCTGCAAGAGACCCAGTACTTC. The encoded protein is CASSSVGDLQETQYF. J is TRBJ2-5 and V is TRBV28; possibly TRBD1 for D (5 bases). Germline V lookup: CDR1 MDHEN, CDR2 SYDVKM. The CDR3 runs 15 residues. Trimming cost V 4 bases and J 2 bases, with 14 bases left between them.

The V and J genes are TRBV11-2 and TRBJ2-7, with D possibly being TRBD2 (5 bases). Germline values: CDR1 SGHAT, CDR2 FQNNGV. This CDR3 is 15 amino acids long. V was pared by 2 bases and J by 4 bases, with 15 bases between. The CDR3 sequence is CASSLIVGRPYEQYF. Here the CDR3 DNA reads TGTGCCAGCAGCTTAATAGTGGGGAGACCGTACGAGCAGTACTTC.

This chain's CDR3 is CASSYSRTGISEAFF. CDR3 in DNA: TGTGCCAGCAGTTACAGCAGGACAGGGATCTCTGAAGCTTTCTTT. V and J are TRBV6-6 and TRBJ1-1; 8 bases align to TRBD1. V trimming: 2 bases; J trimming: 6 bases; junction bases outside the gene matches: 8. Germline CDR1 is MNHNY and CDR2 is SVGAGI (reference sequence). This CDR3 spans 15 amino acids.

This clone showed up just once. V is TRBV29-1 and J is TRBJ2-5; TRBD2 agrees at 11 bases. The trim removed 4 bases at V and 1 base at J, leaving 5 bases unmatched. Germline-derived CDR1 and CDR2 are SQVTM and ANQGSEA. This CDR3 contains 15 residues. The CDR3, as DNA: TGCAGCGTTGCTAGACTAGCGGGGAGCCAAGAGACCCAGTACTTC. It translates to CSVARLAGSQETQYF.

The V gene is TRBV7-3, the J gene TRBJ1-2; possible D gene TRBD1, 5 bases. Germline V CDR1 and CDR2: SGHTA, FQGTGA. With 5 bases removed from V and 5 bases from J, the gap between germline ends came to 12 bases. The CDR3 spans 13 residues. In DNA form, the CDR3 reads TGTGCCAGCAGCCAGATCCAGGGATATGGCTACACCTTC. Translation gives CASSQIQGYGYTF. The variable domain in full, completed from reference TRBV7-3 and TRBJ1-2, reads GAGVSQTPSNKVTEKGKYVELRCDPISGHTALYWYRQSLGQGPEFLIYFQGTGAADDSGLPNDRFFAVRPEGSVSTLKIQRTERGDSAVYLCASSQIQGYGYTFGSGTRLTVV.

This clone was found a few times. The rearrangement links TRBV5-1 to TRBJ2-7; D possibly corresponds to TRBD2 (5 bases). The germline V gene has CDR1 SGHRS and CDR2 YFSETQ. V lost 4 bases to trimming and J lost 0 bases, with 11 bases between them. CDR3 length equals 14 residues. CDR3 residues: CASSIAPASYEQYF. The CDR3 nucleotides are TGCGCCAGCAGCATAGCGCCGGCCTCCTACGAGCAGTACTTC.

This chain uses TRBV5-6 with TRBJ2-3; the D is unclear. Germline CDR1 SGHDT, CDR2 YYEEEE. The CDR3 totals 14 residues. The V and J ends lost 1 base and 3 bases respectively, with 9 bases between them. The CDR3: CASSLYSVTDTQYF. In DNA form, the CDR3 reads TGTGCCAGCAGCTTGTATTCCGTAACAGATACGCAGTATTTT.

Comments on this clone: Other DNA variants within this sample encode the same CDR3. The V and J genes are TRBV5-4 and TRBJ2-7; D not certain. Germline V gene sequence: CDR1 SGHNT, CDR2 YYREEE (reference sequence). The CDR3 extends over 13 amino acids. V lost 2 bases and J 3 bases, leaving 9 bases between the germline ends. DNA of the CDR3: TGTGCCAGCAGCTTCCGCGGAAGCTACGAGCAGTACTTC. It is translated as CASSFRGSYEQYF. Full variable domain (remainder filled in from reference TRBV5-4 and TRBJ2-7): ETGVTQSPTHLIKTRGQQVTLRCSSQSGHNTVSWYQQALGQGPQFIFQYYREEENGRGNFPPRFSGLQFPNYSSELNVNALELDDSALYLCASSFRGSYEQYFGPGTRLTVT.

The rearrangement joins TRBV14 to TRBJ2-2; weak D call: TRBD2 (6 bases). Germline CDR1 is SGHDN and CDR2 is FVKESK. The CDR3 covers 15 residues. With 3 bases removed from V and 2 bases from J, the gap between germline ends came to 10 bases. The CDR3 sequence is CASSQPAGNTGELFF. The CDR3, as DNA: TGTGCCAGCAGCCAGCCGGCGGGAAACACCGGGGAGCTGTTTTTT.

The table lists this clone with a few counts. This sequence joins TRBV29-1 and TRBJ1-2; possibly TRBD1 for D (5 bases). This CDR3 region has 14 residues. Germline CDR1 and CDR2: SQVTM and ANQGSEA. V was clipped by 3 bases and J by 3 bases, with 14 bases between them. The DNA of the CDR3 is TGCAGCGTTGATATGGCAGGGATACACTATGGCTACACCTTC. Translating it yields CSVDMAGIHYGYTF.

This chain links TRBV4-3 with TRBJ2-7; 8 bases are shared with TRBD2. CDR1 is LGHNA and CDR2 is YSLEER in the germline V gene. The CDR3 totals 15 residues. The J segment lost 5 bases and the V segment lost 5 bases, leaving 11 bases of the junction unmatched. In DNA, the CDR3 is TGCGCCAGCAGCGAGAGTGCAGCGGGGGTACACGAGCAGTACTTC. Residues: CASSESAAGVHEQYF.

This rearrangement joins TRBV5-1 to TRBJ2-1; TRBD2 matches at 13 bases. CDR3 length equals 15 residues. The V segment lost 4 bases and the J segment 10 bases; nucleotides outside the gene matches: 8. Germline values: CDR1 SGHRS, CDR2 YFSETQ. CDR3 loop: CASSAGLAGVREQFF. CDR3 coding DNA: TGCGCCAGCAGCGCCGGACTAGCGGGAGTAAGAGAGCAGTTCTTC.

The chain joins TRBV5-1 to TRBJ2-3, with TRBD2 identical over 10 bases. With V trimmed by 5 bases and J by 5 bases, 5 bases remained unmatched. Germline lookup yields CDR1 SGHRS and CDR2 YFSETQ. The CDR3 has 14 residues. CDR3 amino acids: CASSLAGGGDTQYF. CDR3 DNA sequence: TGCGCCAGCAGTTTAGCGGGAGGAGGAGATACGCAGTATTTT.

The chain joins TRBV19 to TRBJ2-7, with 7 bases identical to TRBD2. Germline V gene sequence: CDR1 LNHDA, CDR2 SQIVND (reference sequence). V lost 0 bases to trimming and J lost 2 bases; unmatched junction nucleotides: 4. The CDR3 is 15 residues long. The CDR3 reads CASSIDGGRTYEQYF. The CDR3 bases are TGTGCCAGTAGTATAGACGGCGGGAGAACCTACGAGCAGTACTTC.

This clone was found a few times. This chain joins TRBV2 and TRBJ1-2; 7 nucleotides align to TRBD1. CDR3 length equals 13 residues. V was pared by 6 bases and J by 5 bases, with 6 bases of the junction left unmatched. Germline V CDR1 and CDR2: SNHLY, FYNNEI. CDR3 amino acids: CASSGQVLYGYTF. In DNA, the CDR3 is TGTGCCAGCAGCGGACAGGTGCTTTATGGCTACACCTTC. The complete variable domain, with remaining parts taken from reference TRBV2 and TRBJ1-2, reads EPEVTQTPSHQVTQMGQEVILRCVPISNHLYFYWYRQILGQKVEFLVSFYNNEISEKSEIFDDQFSVERPDGSNFTLKIRSTKLEDSAMYFCASSGQVLYGYTFGSGTRLTVV.

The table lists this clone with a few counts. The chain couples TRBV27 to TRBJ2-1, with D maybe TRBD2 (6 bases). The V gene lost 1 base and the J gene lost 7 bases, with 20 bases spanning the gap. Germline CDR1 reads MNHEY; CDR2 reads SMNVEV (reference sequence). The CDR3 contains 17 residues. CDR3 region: CASSLLSGQGSGNEQFF. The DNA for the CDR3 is TGTGCCAGCAGTTTATTAAGCGGGCAGGGCTCGGGGAATGAGCAGTTCTTC.

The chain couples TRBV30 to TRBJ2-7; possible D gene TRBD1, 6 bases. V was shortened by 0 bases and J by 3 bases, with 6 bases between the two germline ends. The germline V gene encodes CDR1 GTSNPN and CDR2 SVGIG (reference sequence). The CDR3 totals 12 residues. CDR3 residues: CAWSVRGYEQYF. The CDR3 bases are TGTGCCTGGAGTGTCAGGGGCTACGAGCAGTACTTC. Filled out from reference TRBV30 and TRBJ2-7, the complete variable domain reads SQTIHQWPATLVQPVGSPLSLECTVEGTSNPNLYWYRQAAGRGLQLLFYSVGIGQISSEVPQNLSASRPQDRQFILSSKKLLLSDSGFYLCAWSVRGYEQYFGPGTRLTVT.

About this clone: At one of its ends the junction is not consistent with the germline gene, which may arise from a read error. The CDR3 region has the DNA TGTGCCAGCAGTTGGGCTAGCGGGACGGGGTGGATCACAGATCCGCAGTATTTT. Protein sequence: CASSWASGTGWITDPQYF. The chain uses TRBV27 and TRBJ2-3; 9 bases align to TRBD2. The CDR3 consists of 18 residues. The germline gives CDR1 MNHEY, CDR2 SMNVEV (reference sequence).

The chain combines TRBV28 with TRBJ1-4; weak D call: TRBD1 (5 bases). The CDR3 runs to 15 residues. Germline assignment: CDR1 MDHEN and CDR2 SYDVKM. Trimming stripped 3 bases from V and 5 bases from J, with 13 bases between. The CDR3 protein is CASSFQGTRNEKLFF. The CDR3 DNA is TGTGCCAGCAGTTTCCAGGGAACCAGAAATGAAAAACTGTTTTTT.